Listed below are T cell receptor beta chains from one sample, sequenced in a study of technical replicates of blood from several donors. The data were produced by immunoSEQ multiplex PCR, yet TCRdb's version contains in-frame clones alone and is incomplete. Found here are under 100,000 clones, just under 95% of them singletons; the top ten hold about 0.26%. Source material: T cells isolated from PBMCs. The receptors here all came from a human donor in good health. The CDR3 runs from the conserved cysteine through the conserved F or W. The order of the fields is clone size, D gene, J gene, V gene, CDR3 protein, CDR3 DNA. D genes are given only for firm matches. Size is omitted from some rows. Given values are once, few, many or a class for expanded clones.

.,TRBD1,TRBJ2-1,TRBV27,CASSEIGTGDYNEQFF,TGTGCCAGCAGTGAGATCGGGACAGGGGACTACAATGAGCAGTTCTTC
.,TRBD1,TRBJ1-1,TRBV29-1,CSVPTGGTEAFF,TGCAGCGTCCCGACAGGGGGGACTGAAGCTTTCTTT
.,.,TRBJ1-1,TRBV28,CASSPGGPGGKAFF,TGTGCCAGCAGTCCGGGGGGACCCGGGGGGAAAGCTTTCTTT
.,.,TRBJ2-3,TRBV6-5,CASSPYSGTTDTQYF,TGTGCCAGCAGTCCATACTCCGGGACTACAGATACGCAGTATTTT
.,TRBD2,TRBJ2-1,TRBV29-1,CSVVGLAGVGQFF,TGCAGCGTTGTGGGACTAGCGGGAGTAGGGCAGTTCTTC
.,.,TRBJ2-7,TRBV7-8,CASSSHRVGASEQYF,TGTGCCAGCAGCTCCCACAGGGTTGGTGCCTCCGAGCAGTACTTC
.,TRBD2,TRBJ2-1,TRBV9,CASSVVLASSTVYEQFF,TGTGCCAGCAGCGTAGTACTAGCGTCTTCCACGGTCTATGAGCAGTTCTTC
.,.,TRBJ2-7,TRBV28,CASTDARDEQYF,TGTGCCAGTACTGACGCCAGGGACGAGCAGTACTTC
.,TRBD1,TRBJ1-5,TRBV30,CAWSVQGLGPQHF,TGTGCCTGGAGTGTACAGGGGCTGGGGCCCCAGCATTTT
.,.,TRBJ1-5,TRBV6-5,CASSSLNQPQHF,TGTGCCAGCAGTTCCCTCAATCAGCCCCAGCATTTT
.,TRBD1,TRBJ2-5,TRBV7-3,CASSLNAGQGQTQYF,TGTGCCAGCAGCTTAAACGCCGGACAGGGACAGACCCAGTACTTC
.,TRBD1,TRBJ1-1,TRBV7-9,CASSPTGDTEAFF,TGTGCCAGCAGTCCAACAGGGGACACTGAAGCTTTCTTT
.,.,TRBJ1-5,TRBV11-2,CASSLAGYSNQPQHF,TGTGCCAGCAGCTTGGCAGGCTATAGCAATCAGCCCCAGCATTTT
.,.,TRBJ1-2,TRBV28,CASSPVLSYGYTF,TGTGCCAGCAGTCCGGTTCTCTCCTATGGCTACACCTTC
.,TRBD2,TRBJ2-1,TRBV14,CASSPGTSGDARQFF,TGTGCCAGCAGTCCCGGGACTAGCGGGGATGCTAGGCAGTTCTTC
once,.,TRBJ1-4,TRBV18,CASSPSLSNEKLFF,TGTGCCAGCTCACCCTCACTGTCTAATGAAAAACTGTTTTTT
.,TRBD2,TRBJ2-3,TRBV10-3,CAISVTSGLTDTQYF,TGTGCCATCAGTGTTACTAGCGGCTTAACAGATACGCAGTATTTT
.,TRBD1,TRBJ2-3,TRBV19,CASSIGGQGTDTQYF,TGTGCCAGTAGTATAGGGGGACAGGGCACAGATACGCAGTATTTT
.,TRBD2,TRBJ2-7,TRBV15,CATSRDTSGRFYEQYF,TGTGCCACCAGCAGAGATACTAGCGGGAGGTTCTACGAGCAGTACTTC
.,.,TRBJ1-4,TRBV4-1,CASSQASRVEKLFF,TGCGCCAGCAGCCAAGCGTCCAGGGTTGAAAAACTGTTTTTT
.,.,TRBJ1-2,TRBV6-6,CASSHRERYGYTF,TGTGCCAGCAGTCACAGGGAGCGCTATGGCTACACCTTC
.,.,TRBJ1-1,TRBV15,CATSSRGGAFF,TGTGCCACCAGCAGCCGGGGGGGGGCTTTCTTT
few,.,TRBJ2-5,TRBV7-6,CASSFQSGQETQYF,TGTGCCAGCAGCTTCCAATCGGGGCAAGAGACCCAGTACTTC
.,TRBD2,TRBJ2-7,TRBV27,CASSLGTSGSYEQYF,TGTGCCAGCAGTTTAGGGACTAGCGGCTCCTACGAGCAGTACTTC
once,TRBD1,TRBJ1-3,TRBV7-9,CASSEPGTAGNTIYF,TGTGCCAGCAGCGAGCCGGGGACAGCTGGAAACACCATATATTTT
.,TRBD2,TRBJ2-7,TRBV5-1,CASSEGTSGTTREYF,TGCGCCAGCAGCGAAGGGACTAGCGGGACTACGAGGGAGTACTTC
few,.,TRBJ2-2,TRBV7-2,CASSRSYNTGELFF,TGTGCCAGCAGCCGAAGCTATAACACCGGGGAGCTGTTTTTT
.,.,TRBJ2-5,TRBV7-9,CASSLMTAQETQYF,TGTGCCAGCAGCTTGATGACAGCTCAAGAGACCCAGTACTTC
.,TRBD1,TRBJ2-1,TRBV29-1,CSVAVEQGDNEQFF,TGCAGCGTTGCGGTAGAACAGGGGGACAATGAGCAGTTCTTC
.,TRBD1,TRBJ2-7,TRBV6-1,CASSTLRDSFYEQYF,TGTGCCAGCAGTACGCTAAGGGACAGTTTCTACGAGCAGTACTTC
.,.,TRBJ1-5,TRBV7-2,CASSLATGYSNQPQHF,TGTGCCAGCAGCTTAGCCACAGGATATAGCAATCAGCCCCAGCATTTT
.,.,TRBJ1-2,TRBV19,CASSIYTDRVYGYTF,TGTGCCAGTAGTATATATACGGACAGAGTCTATGGCTACACCTTC
.,TRBD2,TRBJ2-7,TRBV19,CASASGASYEQYF,TGTGCCAGCGCCAGCGGGGCCTCCTACGAGCAGTACTTC
.,TRBD1,TRBJ2-3,TRBV5-1,CASSPGQEQDTQYF,TGCGCCAGCAGCCCCGGACAGGAACAAGATACGCAGTATTTT
.,.,TRBJ2-3,TRBV7-3,CASSLISTDTQYF,TGTGCCAGCAGCTTAATAAGCACAGATACGCAGTATTTT
.,TRBD2,TRBJ2-7,TRBV7-9,CASSLDRGGFGYEQYF,TGTGCCAGCAGCTTAGACCGGGGGGGGTTTGGCTACGAGCAGTACTTC
.,.,TRBJ2-7,TRBV30,CAWSVVAGEQYF,TGTGCCTGGAGTGTGGTGGCGGGGGAGCAGTACTTC
.,TRBD2,TRBJ2-7,TRBV18,CASSLVSAGVVEQYF,TGTGCCAGCTCACTGGTTTCAGCGGGAGTGGTCGAGCAGTACTTC
.,TRBD2,TRBJ2-5,TRBV5-1,CASNRQKGRDETQYF,TGCGCCAGTAACCGCCAGAAAGGGAGGGACGAGACCCAGTACTTC
.,.,TRBJ2-1,TRBV6-1,CASSGYRAAEQFF,TGTGCCAGCAGTGGTTACAGGGCTGCTGAGCAGTTCTTC
.,.,TRBJ1-2,TRBV11-3,CASSPGPGEDRATNYGYTF,TGTGCCAGCAGCCCAGGGCCGGGGGAGGACCGGGCGACTAACTATGGCTACACCTTC
.,.,TRBJ2-2,TRBV19,CASRQGANTGELFF,TGTGCCAGTAGACAGGGAGCAAACACCGGGGAGCTGTTTTTT
.,TRBD2,TRBJ2-7,TRBV4-1,CASSRSGGGLYEQYF,TGCGCCAGCAGCCGCTCGGGCGGGGGGCTCTACGAGCAGTACTTC
.,.,TRBJ1-3,TRBV7-8,CASSPRLSGNTIYF,TGTGCCAGCAGCCCCCGTCTATCTGGAAACACCATATATTTT
.,.,TRBJ2-7,TRBV5-3,CARSLITDSGCELYEQYF,TGTGCCAGAAGCTTAATTACCGACTCTGGTTGTGAGTTATACGAGCAGTACTTC
.,TRBD1,TRBJ2-1,TRBV6-1,CASSDGQGTYNEQFF,TGTGCCAGCAGTGATGGACAGGGGACATACAATGAGCAGTTCTTC
.,.,TRBJ2-1,TRBV5-1,CASSLATLTGNEQFF,TGCGCCAGCAGCTTGGCCACTCTGACAGGCAATGAGCAGTTCTTC
.,TRBD1,TRBJ2-7,TRBV4-1,CASSQTTGATYEQYF,TGCGCCAGCAGCCAAACGACAGGGGCTACGTACGAGCAGTACTTC
.,TRBD2,TRBJ2-2,TRBV2,CASSLLAGGLSGELFF,TGTGCCAGCAGTCTACTAGCGGGGGGGCTTAGCGGGGAGCTGTTTTTT
.,.,TRBJ1-2,TRBV19,CASSIVPGNYGYTF,TGTGCCAGTAGTATAGTTCCCGGTAACTATGGCTACACCTTC
.,.,TRBJ1-1,TRBV28,CASTSFGGTEAFF,TGTGCCAGCACTTCCTTCGGGGGCACTGAAGCTTTCTTT
.,TRBD2,TRBJ2-5,TRBV7-2,CASTEPRTSGSVETQYF,TGTGCCAGCACCGAACCGAGGACTAGCGGGAGTGTAGAGACCCAGTACTTC
.,TRBD1,TRBJ1-2,TRBV5-1,CASEPGQGITNYGYTF,TGCGCCAGCGAACCGGGACAGGGGATAACTAACTATGGCTACACCTTC